This T cell receptor beta chain was identified during a study of T cells after yellow fever vaccination. This clonotype showed up just a few times. The antigen remains unidentified. General study results and limits: Most primary-vaccination clones reappeared after the booster (more than 95% CD4, roughly 88% CD8). Weaker overall was a secondary response that nonetheless peaked faster, on day 5 versus 15.

V gave up 2 bases and J gave up 5 bases, with 12 bases separating them. The CDR3 is 15 residues long. TCRdb called the 5' RACE reads again in MiXCR, with one record for every CDR3 protein. The sample carries hundreds of thousands of distinct CDR3 sequences, 6.2% recorded once. The sequencing used PBMCs, collected 5 days after the yellow fever booster vaccination. The TCR was taken from a man aged 25-45 years who received the YFV17D yellow fever vaccine. The chain carries TRBV12-3 or TRBV12-4 and TRBJ2-2; D possibly corresponds to TRBD1 (6 bases). CDR3 sequence reads: CASSLRTARTGELFF. Here the CDR3 DNA reads TGTGCCAGCAGTTTACGGACAGCCCGAACCGGGGAGCTGTTTTTT.